This T cell receptor beta chain was sequenced during a study of cytomegalovirus exposure and HLA in healthy donors. The overall study: Roughly 80 million unique TCRs from HLA-typed donors made up an early data release. Study results and caveats: Common viral pathogens (according to a later analysis) appeared linked to several of the most significant clusters. Rarity characterized most TCR sequences, yet some public TCRs appeared in many donors.

Trimming took 4 bases from V and 4 from J; bases not matched to a gene: 3. The germline V gene has CDR1 PRHDT and CDR2 FYEKMQ (reference sequence). The CDR3 extends over 14 amino acids. Both 60 Vbeta primers and 13 Jbeta primers went into the PCR. Profiling relied on immunoSEQ multiplex PCR, and the TCRdb table lists in-frame clones only, not all of them. The sample consists of around 100,000 clones, 84% of them appearing once. With regard to this clone: Its antigen is undetermined.

Sequencing used PBMCs. The chain has TRBV13 and TRBJ2-2; 7 bases fit TRBD2. The sequence derives from a young woman in good health and CMV-seropositive. The CDR3 coding sequence is TGTGCCAGCAGCTCGGGAGGCGGCACCGGGGAGCTGTTTTTT. Amino acids: CASSSGGGTGELFF.